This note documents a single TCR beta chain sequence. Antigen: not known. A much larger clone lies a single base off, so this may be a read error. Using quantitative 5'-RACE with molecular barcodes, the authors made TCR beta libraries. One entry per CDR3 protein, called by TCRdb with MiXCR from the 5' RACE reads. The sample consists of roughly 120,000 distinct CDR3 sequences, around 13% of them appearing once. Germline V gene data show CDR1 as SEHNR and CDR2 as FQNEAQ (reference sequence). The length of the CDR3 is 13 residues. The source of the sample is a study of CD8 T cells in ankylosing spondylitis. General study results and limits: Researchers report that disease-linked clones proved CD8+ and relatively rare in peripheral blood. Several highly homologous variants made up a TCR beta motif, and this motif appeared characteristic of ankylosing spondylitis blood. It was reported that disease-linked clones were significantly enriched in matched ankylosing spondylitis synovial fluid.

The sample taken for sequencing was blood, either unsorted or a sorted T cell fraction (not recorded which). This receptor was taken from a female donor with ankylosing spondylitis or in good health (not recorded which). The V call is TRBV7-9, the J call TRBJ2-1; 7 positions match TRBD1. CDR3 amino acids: CPTRGGSYNEQFF. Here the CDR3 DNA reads TGTCCCACCCGAGGGGGCTCTTACAATGAGCAGTTCTTC.